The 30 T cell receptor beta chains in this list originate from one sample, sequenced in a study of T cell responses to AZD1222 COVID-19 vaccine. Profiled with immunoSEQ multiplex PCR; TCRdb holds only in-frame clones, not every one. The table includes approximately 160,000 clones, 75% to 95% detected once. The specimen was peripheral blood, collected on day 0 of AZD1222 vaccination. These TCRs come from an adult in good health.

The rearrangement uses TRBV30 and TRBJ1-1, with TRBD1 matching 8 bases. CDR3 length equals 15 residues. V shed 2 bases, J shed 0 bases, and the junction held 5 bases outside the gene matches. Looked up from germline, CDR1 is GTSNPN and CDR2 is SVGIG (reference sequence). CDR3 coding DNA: TGTGCCTGGAGTAGGGCAGGGGGCTTGAACACTGAAGCTTTCTTT. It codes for CAWSRAGGLNTEAFF.

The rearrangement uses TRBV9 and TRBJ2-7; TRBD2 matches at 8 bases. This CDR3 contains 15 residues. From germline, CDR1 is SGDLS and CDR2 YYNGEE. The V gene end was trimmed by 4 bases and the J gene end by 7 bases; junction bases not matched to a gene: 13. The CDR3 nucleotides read TGTGCCAGCAGCCCCTCCGCAGCGGGGGTGGGGGAGCAGTACTTC. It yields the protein CASSPSAAGVGEQYF.

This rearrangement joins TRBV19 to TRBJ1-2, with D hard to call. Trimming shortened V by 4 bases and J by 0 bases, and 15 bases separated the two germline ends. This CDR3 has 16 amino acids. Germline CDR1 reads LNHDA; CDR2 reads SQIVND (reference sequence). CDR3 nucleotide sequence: TGTGCCAGTAGTACAGCCGCGGGCGGAGCTAACTATGGCTACACCTTC. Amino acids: CASSTAAGGANYGYTF.

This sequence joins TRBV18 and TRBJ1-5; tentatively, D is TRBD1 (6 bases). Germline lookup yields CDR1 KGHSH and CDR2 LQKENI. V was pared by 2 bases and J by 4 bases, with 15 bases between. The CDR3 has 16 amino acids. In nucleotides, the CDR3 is TGTGCCAGCTCACCATCGGGCAGGGGTAAAAATCAGCCCCAGCATTTT. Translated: CASSPSGRGKNQPQHF.

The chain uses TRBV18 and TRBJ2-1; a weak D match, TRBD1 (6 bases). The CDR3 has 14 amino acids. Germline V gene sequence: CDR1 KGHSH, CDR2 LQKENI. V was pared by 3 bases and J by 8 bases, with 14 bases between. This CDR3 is CASSPPDRWDEQFF. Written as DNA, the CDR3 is TGTGCCAGCTCACCCCCTGACAGGTGGGATGAGCAGTTCTTC.

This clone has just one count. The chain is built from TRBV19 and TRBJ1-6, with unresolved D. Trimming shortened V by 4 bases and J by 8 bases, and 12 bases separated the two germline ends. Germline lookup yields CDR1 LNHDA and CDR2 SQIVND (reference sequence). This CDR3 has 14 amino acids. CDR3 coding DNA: TGTGCCAGTAGTAGACACACGAGGGATTCACCCCTCCACTTT. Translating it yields CASSRHTRDSPLHF.

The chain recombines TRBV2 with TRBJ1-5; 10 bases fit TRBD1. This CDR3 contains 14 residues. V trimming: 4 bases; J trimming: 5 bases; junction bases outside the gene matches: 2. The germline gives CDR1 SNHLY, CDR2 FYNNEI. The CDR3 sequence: CASSVDRGDQPQHF. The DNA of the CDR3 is TGTGCCAGCAGTGTGGACAGGGGGGATCAGCCCCAGCATTTT.

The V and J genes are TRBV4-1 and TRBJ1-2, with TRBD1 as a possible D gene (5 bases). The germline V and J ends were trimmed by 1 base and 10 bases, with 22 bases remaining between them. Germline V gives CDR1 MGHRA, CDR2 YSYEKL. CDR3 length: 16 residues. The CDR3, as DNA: TGCGCCAGCAGCCAAGGACCTGGGACGGCCTCTTCTGACTACACCTTC. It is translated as CASSQGPGTASSDYTF.

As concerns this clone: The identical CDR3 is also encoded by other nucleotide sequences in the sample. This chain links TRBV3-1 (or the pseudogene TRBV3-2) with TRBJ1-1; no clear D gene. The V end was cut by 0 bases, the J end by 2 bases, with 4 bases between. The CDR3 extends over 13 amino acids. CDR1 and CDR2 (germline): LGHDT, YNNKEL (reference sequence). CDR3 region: CASSQDPNTEAFF. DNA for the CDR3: TGTGCCAGCAGCCAAGATCCAAACACTGAAGCTTTCTTT.

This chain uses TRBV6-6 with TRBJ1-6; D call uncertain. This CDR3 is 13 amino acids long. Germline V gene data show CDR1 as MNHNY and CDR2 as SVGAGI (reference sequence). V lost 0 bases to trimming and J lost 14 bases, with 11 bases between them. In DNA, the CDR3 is TGTGCCAGCAGTTACTCGCAGGTTTCTGCCCTCCACTTT. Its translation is CASSYSQVSALHF.

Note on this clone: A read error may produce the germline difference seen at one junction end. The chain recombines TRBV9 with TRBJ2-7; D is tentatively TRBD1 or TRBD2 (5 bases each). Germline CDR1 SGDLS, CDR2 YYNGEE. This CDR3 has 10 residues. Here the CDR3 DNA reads TGTGCCAGCGCAGGGACGAGTCTCCTCTTC. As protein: CASAGTSLLF.

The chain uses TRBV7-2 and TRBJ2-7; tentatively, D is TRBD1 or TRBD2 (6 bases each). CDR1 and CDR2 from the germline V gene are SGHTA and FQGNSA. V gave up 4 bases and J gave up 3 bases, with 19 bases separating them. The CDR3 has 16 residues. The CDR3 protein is CASSYSGRGLGYEQYF. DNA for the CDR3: TGTGCCAGCAGCTATAGTGGCAGGGGACTGGGCTACGAGCAGTACTTC.

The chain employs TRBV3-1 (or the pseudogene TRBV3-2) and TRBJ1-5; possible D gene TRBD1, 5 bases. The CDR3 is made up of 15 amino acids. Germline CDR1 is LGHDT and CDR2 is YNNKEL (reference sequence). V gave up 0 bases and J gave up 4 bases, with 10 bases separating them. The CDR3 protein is CASSQDRWGNQPQHF. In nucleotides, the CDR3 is TGTGCCAGCAGCCAAGATAGGTGGGGGAATCAGCCCCAGCATTTT.

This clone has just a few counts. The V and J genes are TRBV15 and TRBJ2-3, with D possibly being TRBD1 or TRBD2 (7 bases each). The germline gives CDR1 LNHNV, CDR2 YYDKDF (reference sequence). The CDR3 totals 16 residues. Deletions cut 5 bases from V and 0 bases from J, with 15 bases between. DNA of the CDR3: TGTGCCACCAGCCCAGGGGGGGGTCCCAGCACAGATACGCAGTATTTT. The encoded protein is CATSPGGGPSTDTQYF.

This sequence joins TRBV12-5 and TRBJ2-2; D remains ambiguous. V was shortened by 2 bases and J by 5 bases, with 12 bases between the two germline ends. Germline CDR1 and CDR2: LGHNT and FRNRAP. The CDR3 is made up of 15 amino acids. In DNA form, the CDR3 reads TGTGCTAGTGGTTTGCCTCTCAGTGGGACCGGGGAGCTGTTTTTT. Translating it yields CASGLPLSGTGELFF.

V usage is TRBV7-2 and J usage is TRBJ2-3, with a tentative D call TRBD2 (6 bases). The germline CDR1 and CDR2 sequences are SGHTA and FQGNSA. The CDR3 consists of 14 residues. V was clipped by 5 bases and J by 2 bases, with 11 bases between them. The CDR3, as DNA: TGTGCCAGCAGCGAAAGGACTATCACAGATACGCAGTATTTT. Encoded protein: CASSERTITDTQYF.

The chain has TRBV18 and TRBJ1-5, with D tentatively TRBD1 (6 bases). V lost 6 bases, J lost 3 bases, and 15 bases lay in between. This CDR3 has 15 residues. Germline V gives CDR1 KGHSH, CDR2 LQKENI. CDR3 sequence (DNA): TGTGCCAGCTCGGGGACAACGGGAGACAATCAGCCCCAGCATTTT. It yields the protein CASSGTTGDNQPQHF.

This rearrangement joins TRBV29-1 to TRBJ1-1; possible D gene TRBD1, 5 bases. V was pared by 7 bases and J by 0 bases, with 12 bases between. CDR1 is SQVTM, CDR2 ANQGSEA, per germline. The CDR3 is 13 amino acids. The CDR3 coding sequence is TGCAGCGCCCGGGGGGTCATGAACACTGAAGCTTTCTTT. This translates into CSARGVMNTEAFF.

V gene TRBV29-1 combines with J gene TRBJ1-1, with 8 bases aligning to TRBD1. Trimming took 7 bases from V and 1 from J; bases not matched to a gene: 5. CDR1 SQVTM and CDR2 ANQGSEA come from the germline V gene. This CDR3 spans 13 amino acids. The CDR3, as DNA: TGCAGCGGTGGTGACAGGGGGAACACTGAAGCTTTCTTT. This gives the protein CSGGDRGNTEAFF.

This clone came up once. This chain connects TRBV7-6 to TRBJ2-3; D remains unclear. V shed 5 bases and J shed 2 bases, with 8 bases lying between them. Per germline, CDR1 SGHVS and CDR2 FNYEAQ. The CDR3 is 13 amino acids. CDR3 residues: CASSSGVTDTQYF. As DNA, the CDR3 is TGTGCCAGCAGCAGTGGGGTCACAGATACGCAGTATTTT.

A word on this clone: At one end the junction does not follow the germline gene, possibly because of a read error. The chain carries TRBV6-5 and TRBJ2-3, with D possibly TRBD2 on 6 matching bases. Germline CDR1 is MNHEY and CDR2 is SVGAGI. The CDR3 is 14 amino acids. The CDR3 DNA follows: TGTGCCAGCAGCCCCGTGTCGCGGGGCGTATCACACGTCTTT. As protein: CASSPVSRGVSHVF.

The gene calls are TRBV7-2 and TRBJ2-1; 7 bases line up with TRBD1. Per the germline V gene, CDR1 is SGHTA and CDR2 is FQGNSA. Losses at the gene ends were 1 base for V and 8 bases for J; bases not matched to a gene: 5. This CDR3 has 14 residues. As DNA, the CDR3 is TGTGCCAGCAGCTTAGTCGCCCAGGGGGATGAGCAGTTCTTC. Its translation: CASSLVAQGDEQFF.

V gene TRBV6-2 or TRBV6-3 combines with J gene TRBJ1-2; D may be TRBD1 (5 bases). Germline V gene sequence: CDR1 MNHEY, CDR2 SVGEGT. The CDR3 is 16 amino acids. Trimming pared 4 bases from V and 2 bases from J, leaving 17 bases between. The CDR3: CASSSPSRAENYGYTF. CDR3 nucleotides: TGTGCCAGCAGTTCTCCTTCCAGGGCGGAAAACTATGGCTACACCTTC.

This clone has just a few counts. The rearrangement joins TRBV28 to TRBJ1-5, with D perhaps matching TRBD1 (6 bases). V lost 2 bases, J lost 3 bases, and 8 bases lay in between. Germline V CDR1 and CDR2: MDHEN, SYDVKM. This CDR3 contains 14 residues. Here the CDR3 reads CASSLGGNNQPQHF. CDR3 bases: TGTGCCAGCAGTTTAGGGGGCAACAATCAGCCCCAGCATTTT.

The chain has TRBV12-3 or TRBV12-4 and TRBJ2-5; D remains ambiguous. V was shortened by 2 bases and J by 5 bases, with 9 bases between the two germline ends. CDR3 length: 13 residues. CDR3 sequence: CASSLQDGETQYF. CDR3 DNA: TGTGCCAGCAGTTTACAGGATGGGGAGACCCAGTACTTC.

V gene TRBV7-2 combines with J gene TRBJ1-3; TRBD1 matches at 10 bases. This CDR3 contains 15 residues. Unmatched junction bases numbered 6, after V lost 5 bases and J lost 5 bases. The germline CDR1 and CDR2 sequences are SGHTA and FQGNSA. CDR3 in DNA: TGTGCCAGCAGCCTGTGGACAGGGGGTAGAAACACCATATATTTT. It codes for CASSLWTGGRNTIYF.

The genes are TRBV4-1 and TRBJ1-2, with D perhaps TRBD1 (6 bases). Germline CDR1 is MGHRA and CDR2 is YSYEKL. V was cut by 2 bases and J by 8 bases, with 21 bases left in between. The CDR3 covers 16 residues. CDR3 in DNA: TGCGCCAGCAGCCAATCCGGTCCTCGGACAGTCGCCGGCTACACCTTC. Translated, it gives CASSQSGPRTVAGYTF.

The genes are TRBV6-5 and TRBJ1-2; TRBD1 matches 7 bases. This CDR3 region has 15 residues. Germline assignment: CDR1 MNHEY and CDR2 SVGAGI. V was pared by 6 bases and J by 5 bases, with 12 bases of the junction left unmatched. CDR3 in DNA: TGTGCCAGCAGCCCCCCGGAGGGGGCAGGGTATGGCTACACCTTC. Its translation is CASSPPEGAGYGYTF.

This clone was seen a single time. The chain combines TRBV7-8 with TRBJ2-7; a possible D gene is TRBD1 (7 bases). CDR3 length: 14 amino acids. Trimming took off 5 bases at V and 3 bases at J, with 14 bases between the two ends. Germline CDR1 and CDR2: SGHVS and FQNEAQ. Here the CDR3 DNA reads TGTGCCAGCAGCCACAGGGGAGGTAACTACGAGCAGTACTTC. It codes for CASSHRGGNYEQYF.

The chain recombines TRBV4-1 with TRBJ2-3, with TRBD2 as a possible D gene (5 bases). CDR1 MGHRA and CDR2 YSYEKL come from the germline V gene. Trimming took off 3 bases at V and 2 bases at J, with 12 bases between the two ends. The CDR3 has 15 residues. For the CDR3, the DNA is TGCGCCAGCAGCCAGGAGCGGACCGTCACAGATACGCAGTATTTT. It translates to CASSQERTVTDTQYF.